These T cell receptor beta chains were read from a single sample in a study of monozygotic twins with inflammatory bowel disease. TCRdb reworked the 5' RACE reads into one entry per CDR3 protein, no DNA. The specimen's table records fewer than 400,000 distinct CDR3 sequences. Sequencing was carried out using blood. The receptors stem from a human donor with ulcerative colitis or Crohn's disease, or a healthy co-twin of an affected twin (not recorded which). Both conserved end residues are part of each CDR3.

CDR3: CASSLDPVWNTEAFF
V: TRBV5-6
J: TRBJ1-1

CDR3: CASSLSAGRTNYGYTF
V: TRBV28
J: TRBJ1-2

CDR3: CSATDPVRGYTEAFF
V: TRBV20-1
J: TRBJ1-1

CDR3: CASSWGGFSPQHF
V: TRBV7-2
J: TRBJ1-5

CDR3: CASSRPGVNTEAFF
V: TRBV27
J: TRBJ1-1

CDR3: CASSQTGLDTGELFF
V: TRBV7-3
J: TRBJ2-2

CDR3: CASSVSRGEETQYF
V: TRBV7-9
J: TRBJ2-5

CDR3: CASSLGTNYGYTF
V: TRBV5-1
J: TRBJ1-2

CDR3: CASSLTRGTPVGTEAFF
V: TRBV4-3
J: TRBJ1-1

CDR3: CASSQPGQRVPGSYEQYF
V: TRBV6-1
J: TRBJ2-7

CDR3: CASSRQQETQYF
V: TRBV19
J: TRBJ2-5

CDR3: CASSLGSIEQYF
V: TRBV28
J: TRBJ2-7

CDR3: CASSLRATGPTGELFF
V: TRBV12-3/TRBV12-4
J: TRBJ2-2

CDR3: CASSPNGRHEQFF
V: TRBV7-3
J: TRBJ2-1

CDR3: CAIRGGSEKLFF
V: TRBV10-3
J: TRBJ1-4

CDR3: CASSATGERFHEQFF
V: TRBV5-1
J: TRBJ2-1

CDR3: CASSYPGTGLEAFF
V: TRBV6-6
J: TRBJ1-1

CDR3: CSARTGKSNQPQHF
V: TRBV20-1
J: TRBJ1-5

CDR3: CASSELGTDTQYF
V: TRBV2
J: TRBJ2-3

CDR3: CASSQREGWRYEQYF
V: TRBV12-3/TRBV12-4
J: TRBJ2-7

CDR3: CASSLSGPGTSTDTQYF
V: TRBV28
J: TRBJ2-3

CDR3: CATAGRDNSPLHF
V: TRBV15
J: TRBJ1-6

CDR3: CSASWGVRVQPQHF
V: TRBV20-1
J: TRBJ1-5

CDR3: CASSGGIIEQFF
V: TRBV10-2
J: TRBJ2-1

CDR3: CASRGQQNTEAFF
V: TRBV12-3/TRBV12-4
J: TRBJ1-1

CDR3: CASSQVVRDAARNQPQHF
V: TRBV14
J: TRBJ1-5

CDR3: CASSRTGGYNEQFF
V: TRBV5-1
J: TRBJ2-1

CDR3: CASSLLDQGNTIYF
V: TRBV5-4
J: TRBJ1-3

CDR3: CASTTGSFREQFF
V: TRBV5-1
J: TRBJ2-1

CDR3: CASSETVNSYEQYF
V: TRBV5-1
J: TRBJ2-7

CDR3: CASSMEGNNQPQHF
V: TRBV19
J: TRBJ1-5

CDR3: CASSLNSAVAGELFF
V: TRBV7-3
J: TRBJ2-2

CDR3: CASSQTGASYNEQFF
V: TRBV13
J: TRBJ2-1

CDR3: CASSLADRAAFEAFF
V: TRBV7-9
J: TRBJ1-1

CDR3: CASSHENTGELFF
V: TRBV7-3
J: TRBJ2-2

CDR3: CASSSRSGRVTDTQYF
V: TRBV7-2
J: TRBJ2-3

CDR3: CATFSLSNFENTEAFF
V: TRBV27
J: TRBJ1-1

CDR3: CASSFRDCFQETQYF
V: TRBV11-3
J: TRBJ2-5

CDR3: CASSLLGSTDTQYF
V: TRBV27
J: TRBJ2-3

CDR3: CASSFGAKLETQYF
V: TRBV27
J: TRBJ2-5